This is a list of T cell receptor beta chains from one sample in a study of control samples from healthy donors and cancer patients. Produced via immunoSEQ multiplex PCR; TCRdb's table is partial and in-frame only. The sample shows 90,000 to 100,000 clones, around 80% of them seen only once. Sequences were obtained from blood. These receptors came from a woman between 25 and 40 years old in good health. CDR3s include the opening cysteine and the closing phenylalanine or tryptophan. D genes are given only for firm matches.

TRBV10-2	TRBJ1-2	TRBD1	CASRRQGNYGYTF
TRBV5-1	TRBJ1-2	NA	CASSLAVGQRSYTF
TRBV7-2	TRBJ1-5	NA	CASSFSLGDQPQHF
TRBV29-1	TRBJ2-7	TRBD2	CSVATRLAGPEQYF
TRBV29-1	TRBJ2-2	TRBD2	CSVGTSGGSGELFF
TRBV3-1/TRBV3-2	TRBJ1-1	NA	CASSQNEGWDTEAFF
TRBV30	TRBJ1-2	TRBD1	CAFGQGANYGYTF
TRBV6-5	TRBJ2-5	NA	CASSYTSSGTQYF
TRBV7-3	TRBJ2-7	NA	CASSLFEDPFSSYEQYF
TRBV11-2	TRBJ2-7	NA	CASSPGISYEQYF
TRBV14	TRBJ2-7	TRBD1	CASSRNRDRVYEQYF
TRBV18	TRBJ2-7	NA	CASSPPGGAAYEQYF
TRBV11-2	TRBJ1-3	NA	CASSLGWGSDTIYF
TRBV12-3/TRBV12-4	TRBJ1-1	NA	CASSAGHLEAFF
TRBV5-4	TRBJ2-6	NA	CASRNPGANVLTF
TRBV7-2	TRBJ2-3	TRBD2	CASSFQRGVGLDTQYF
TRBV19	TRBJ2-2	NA	CASSITGGGELFF
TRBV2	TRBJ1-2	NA	CASSPGVYGYTF
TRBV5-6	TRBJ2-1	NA	CASSLEGRSSYNEQFF
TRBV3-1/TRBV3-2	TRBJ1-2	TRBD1	CASSQDRGPHGYTF
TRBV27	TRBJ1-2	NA	CASSFTSANYGYTF
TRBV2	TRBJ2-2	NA	CASSPPDSATGELFF
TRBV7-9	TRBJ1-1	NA	CASSLVPGNTEAFF
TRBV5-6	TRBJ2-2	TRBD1	CASSADRANTGELFF
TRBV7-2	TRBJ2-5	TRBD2	CASSLGPLGLGVGETQYF
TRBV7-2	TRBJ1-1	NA	CASSLVGTNTEAFF
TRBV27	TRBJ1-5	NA	CASRLAINQPQHF
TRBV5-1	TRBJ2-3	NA	CASSWTTSTDTQYF
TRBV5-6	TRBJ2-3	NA	CASSLGSWQYF
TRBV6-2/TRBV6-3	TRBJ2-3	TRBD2	CASSREGLAGADTQYF
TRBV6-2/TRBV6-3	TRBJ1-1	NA	CASSYGRAGENTEAFF
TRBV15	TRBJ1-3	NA	CATSRGPGNTIYF
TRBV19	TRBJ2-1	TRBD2	CASKAGGNYNEQFF
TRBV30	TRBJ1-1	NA	CAWSLNTGGPSEAFF
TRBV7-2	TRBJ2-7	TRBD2	CASRDGRSSYEQYF
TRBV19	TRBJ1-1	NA	CASSIAGTEAFF
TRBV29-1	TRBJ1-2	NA	CSGDDAGSNGYTF
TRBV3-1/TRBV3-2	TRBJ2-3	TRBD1	CASGPQVYRGKDTQYF
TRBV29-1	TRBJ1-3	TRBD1	CSVAQGYSGNTIYF
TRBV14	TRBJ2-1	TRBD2	CASSQAGRGGYNEQFF
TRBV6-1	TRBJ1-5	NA	CASSEAGQPQHF